What follows are 29 T cell receptor beta chains derived from one specimen sequenced in a study of blood T cells in healthy people across ages. Primers used in a second PCR of roughly 6 to 11 cycles were a sample-barcoded 5' primer and a J-beta primer mix. MiXCR, run by TCRdb on the 5' RACE reads, gives a single entry per CDR3 protein. The repertoire consists of fewer than 2,000,000 distinct CDR3 sequences, with roughly a third occurring once and the leading ten covering around 11%. Material: blood. All receptors come from a young woman in good health.

Details on this clonotype: Germline and junction disagree at one end, which may indicate a read error. This chain uses TRBV28 with TRBJ2-6; unclear D gene. In germline, CDR1 is MDHEN, CDR2 SYDVKM. The CDR3 has 14 residues. The chain's CDR3 is CANSGVSGANVLTF. DNA for the CDR3: TGTGCCAACAGTGGGGTCTCTGGGGCCAACGTCCTGACTTTC.

The chain is built from TRBV9 and TRBJ1-1, with a weak D call TRBD1 (6 bases). V was shortened by 0 bases and J by 10 bases, with 13 bases between the two germline ends. The CDR3 sequence is 13 residues long. Germline CDR1 reads SGDLS; CDR2 reads YYNGEE. The CDR3 loop is CASSVEGDGGAFF. The CDR3 coding sequence is TGTGCCAGCAGCGTAGAGGGGGACGGGGGAGCTTTCTTT. Combining the CDR3 with reference TRBV9 and TRBJ1-1 gives the whole variable domain DSGVTQTPKHLITATGQRVTLRCSPRSGDLSVYWYQQSLDQGLQFLIQYYNGEERAKGNILERFSAQQFPDLHSELNLSSLELGDSALYFCASSVEGDGGAFFGQGTRLTVV.

The chain combines TRBV20-1 with TRBJ2-5; weak D call: TRBD1 (5 bases). The length of the CDR3 is 13 residues. Germline assignment: CDR1 DFQATT and CDR2 SNEGSKA (reference sequence). The CDR3 nucleotides are TGCAGGCTTCCTTCCACAGGACAAGAGACCCAGTACTTC. Translated, it gives CRLPSTGQETQYF.

The chain joins TRBV11-1 to TRBJ2-6; TRBD2 might be the D (6 bases). Germline V gene sequence: CDR1 SGHAT, CDR2 FQDESV (reference sequence). This CDR3 contains 16 residues. V dropped 6 bases and J dropped 1 base, with 13 bases sitting between them. The CDR3 DNA reads as TGTGCCAGCAGTTTACCGGGACTGTCTGGGGCCAACGTCCTGACTTTC. This encodes CASSLPGLSGANVLTF.

The rearrangement uses TRBV6-1 and TRBJ1-5; D is undetermined. CDR1 and CDR2 (germline): MNHNS, SASEGT. The ends were cut back, 6 bases at V and 5 bases at J, with 11 bases in the middle. This CDR3 is 13 amino acids long. The chain's CDR3 is CASRTQRDQPQHF. As DNA, the CDR3 is TGTGCCAGCAGAACACAGCGGGATCAGCCCCAGCATTTT.

The J gene is TRBJ2-3, the V gene TRBV9; D is uncertain. Germline V CDR1 and CDR2: SGDLS, YYNGEE. The CDR3 has 15 residues. Trimming stripped 2 bases from V and 4 bases from J, with 14 bases between. CDR3 protein: CASSVMASTPDTQYF. The CDR3 DNA is TGTGCCAGCAGCGTGATGGCTTCAACCCCAGATACGCAGTATTTT.

The V call is TRBV9, the J call TRBJ2-1; perhaps D is TRBD1 or TRBD2 (5 bases each). Deletions cut 2 bases from V and 4 bases from J, with 13 bases between. This CDR3 has 15 amino acids. The V gene's germline CDR1 is SGDLS and CDR2 YYNGEE. The CDR3 DNA sequence: TGTGCCAGCAGCGTTTCCGGGACGGTATACAATGAGCAGTTCTTC. Its protein is CASSVSGTVYNEQFF.

In DNA form, the CDR3 reads TGTGCCAGCAGCGGCGGTGGCAGCGCGTATGGCTACACCTTC. As protein: CASSGGGSAYGYTF. The V gene is TRBV5-4, the J gene TRBJ1-2, with D uncertain. This CDR3 has 14 residues. The V gene lost 4 bases and the J gene lost 5 bases, with 15 bases spanning the gap. CDR1 and CDR2 from the germline V gene are SGHNT and YYREEE (reference sequence). The full variable domain, completed using reference TRBV5-4 and TRBJ1-2, is ETGVTQSPTHLIKTRGQQVTLRCSSQSGHNTVSWYQQALGQGPQFIFQYYREEENGRGNFPPRFSGLQFPNYSSELNVNALELDDSALYLCASSGGGSAYGYTFGSGTRLTVV.

The V gene is TRBV5-1, the J gene TRBJ2-6; D uncertain. The ends were cut back, 1 base at V and 0 bases at J, with 14 bases in the middle. This CDR3 is 18 amino acids long. CDR1 SGHRS and CDR2 YFSETQ come from the germline V gene. CDR3 nucleotides: TGCGCCAGCAGCTTGTTCCCTGACGAGCACTCTGGGGCCAACGTCCTGACTTTC. Encoded protein: CASSLFPDEHSGANVLTF.

This clonotype was detected only a few times. CDR3 nucleotide sequence: TGTGCCAGCAGCTCCGAGCGGGGGGGCTTCAATGAGCAGTTCTTC. Protein: CASSSERGGFNEQFF. The chain uses TRBV7-7 and TRBJ2-1, with 10 positions matching TRBD2. This CDR3 has 15 residues. The ends lost 4 bases at V and 6 bases at J; junction bases unmatched: 6. CDR1 and CDR2 (germline): SSHAT, FNYEAQ (reference sequence).

In this sample, this clonotype turned up a few times. The chain recombines TRBV28 with TRBJ2-7; no clear D gene. There are 15 residues in the CDR3. V lost 8 bases, J lost 0 bases, and 17 bases lay in between. The germline gives CDR1 MDHEN, CDR2 SYDVKM. DNA of the CDR3: TGTGCCAGCCCCCCCTTATATGCTCTCTCCTACGAGCAGTACTTC. It specifies CASPPLYALSYEQYF.

The chain recombines TRBV5-6 with TRBJ1-2; D gene unclear. The length of the CDR3 is 15 residues. CDR1 is SGHDT and CDR2 is YYEEEE in the germline V gene. The V end lost 3 bases, the J end lost 4 bases, and 16 bases lay between the germline ends. CDR3 in amino acids: CASSSLSGRSYGYTF. The CDR3 region has the DNA TGTGCCAGCAGCTCCCTTTCCGGGAGGTCCTATGGCTACACCTTC.

Ten or more counts support this clonotype. This rearrangement joins TRBV27 to TRBJ2-5, with 8 bases identical to TRBD1. The germline gives CDR1 MNHEY, CDR2 SMNVEV (reference sequence). The CDR3 has 14 amino acids. The ends lost 5 bases at V and 7 bases at J; junction bases unmatched: 9. The CDR3 protein is CASSPGDRRGTQYF. In nucleotides, the CDR3 is TGTGCCAGCAGTCCAGGGGACAGGAGAGGGACCCAGTACTTC.

This clonotype was found a few times. The chain combines TRBV15 with TRBJ2-1; D gene ambiguous. The CDR3 length is 15 residues. Looked up from germline, CDR1 is LNHNV and CDR2 is YYDKDF (reference sequence). The V and J ends lost 3 bases and 7 bases respectively, with 16 bases between them. The CDR3 region is CATSSPLPPRNEQFF. CDR3 sequence (DNA): TGTGCCACCAGCAGTCCCCTGCCGCCTAGAAATGAGCAGTTCTTC.

Concerning this clonotype: A clone one base away is much larger, so this may be a read error. This sequence joins TRBV29-1 and TRBJ2-1; TRBD2 is a possible D gene (6 bases). The DNA end is a closer match to TRBJ2-7, so the J assignment may be wrong. This CDR3 is built from 14 residues. Germline V gene data show CDR1 as SQVTM and CDR2 as ANQGSEA. CDR3 nucleotides: TGCAGCGTTGGAGATCGGTCGGGAGTGTGCGAGCAGTACTTC. This gives the protein CSVGDRSGVCEQYF.

The J gene is TRBJ2-2, the V gene TRBV6-5; tentative D call: TRBD2 (7 bases). The germline V gene has CDR1 MNHEY and CDR2 SVGAGI. V was shortened by 7 bases and J by 7 bases, with 16 bases between the two germline ends. This CDR3 contains 14 residues. CDR3 in amino acids: CASTRGGGVGELFF. In DNA form, the CDR3 reads TGTGCCAGCACCCGTGGGGGGGGCGTCGGGGAGCTGTTTTTT.

The chain links TRBV12-3 or TRBV12-4 to TRBJ2-7, with TRBD1 matching 12 bases. The V gene end was trimmed by 6 bases and the J gene end by 1 base; junction bases not matched to a gene: 10. The CDR3 has 17 residues. The CDR3 sequence: CASSPGTGGGRSYEQYF. For the CDR3, the DNA is TGTGCCAGCAGCCCAGGGACAGGGGGCGGAAGATCCTACGAGCAGTACTTC.

V is TRBV29-1 and J is TRBJ2-5, with a possible D match to TRBD1 (6 bases). Germline CDR1 reads SQVTM; CDR2 reads ANQGSEA. The CDR3 sequence is 16 residues long. V shed 3 bases and J shed 2 bases, with 19 bases lying between them. CDR3 sequence: CSVEGKGDTAQETQYF. The CDR3 DNA is TGCAGCGTTGAGGGAAAAGGGGACACCGCACAAGAGACCCAGTACTTC.

The count of this clonotype is one. A read error is likely, as this CDR3 ends without the conserved phenylalanine or tryptophan. The chain is built from TRBV12-3 or TRBV12-4 and TRBJ2-3; no clear D. The CDR3 covers 15 residues. This chain's CDR3 is CASSLRRIRADAQYS. The CDR3 coding sequence is TGTGCCAGCAGTTTAAGGCGGATAAGAGCAGATGCGCAGTATTCT.

V usage is TRBV30 and J usage is TRBJ1-1; D remains unclear. V was clipped by 4 bases and J by 5 bases, with 11 bases between them. The CDR3 is 12 amino acids. Germline CDR1 reads GTSNPN; CDR2 reads SVGIG (reference sequence). The CDR3 loop reads CAWTYSETEAFF. CDR3 nucleotides: TGTGCCTGGACCTACAGTGAGACTGAAGCTTTCTTT.

The chain carries TRBV5-1 and TRBJ2-6; 8 nucleotides match TRBD1. Germline CDR1 and CDR2: SGHRS and YFSETQ. The trim removed 2 bases at V and 0 bases at J, leaving 4 bases unmatched. The CDR3 extends over 17 amino acids. The CDR3 DNA is TGCGCCAGCAGCTTCCAGGGGGCCATCTCTGGGGCCAACGTCCTGACTTTC. As protein: CASSFQGAISGANVLTF.

This clonotype was counted a single time. This sequence joins TRBV7-9 and TRBJ1-1; D call uncertain. V lost 2 bases, J lost 0 bases, and 10 bases lay in between. This CDR3 is 15 amino acids long. Germline V CDR1 and CDR2: SEHNR, FQNEAQ (reference sequence). CDR3 sequence reads: CASSLRRVLNTEAFF. In DNA, the CDR3 is TGTGCCAGCAGCTTACGACGGGTTCTGAACACTGAAGCTTTCTTT.

In regard to this clonotype: Its ends do not fully match the called genes, so a read error is possible. CDR3 residues: CSAFPTTGNTAAFF. Here the CDR3 DNA reads TGCAGTGCGTTTCCTACGACAGGGAACACTGCAGCTTTCTTT. J is TRBJ1-1 and V is TRBV20-1; 7 positions agree with TRBD1. Germline CDR1 reads DFQATT; CDR2 reads SNEGSKA (reference sequence). The CDR3 runs to 14 residues.

In its sample, this clonotype was seen once. This chain connects TRBV6-1 to TRBJ2-5, with a tentative D call TRBD2 (6 bases). The DNA end is more similar to TRBJ2-7, so the J call may be wrong. The CDR3 consists of 12 residues. Germline CDR1 reads MNHNS; CDR2 reads SASEGT. CDR3 sequence reads: CASSDLAPEQYF. CDR3 nucleotides: TGTGCCAGCAGTGATCTAGCGCCCGAGCAGTACTTC.

The genes are TRBV13 and TRBJ2-6; TRBD1 matches at 9 bases. The germline CDR1 and CDR2 sequences are PRHDT and FYEKMQ (reference sequence). This CDR3 comprises 18 residues. Unmatched junction bases numbered 9, after V lost 5 bases and J lost 1 base. CDR3 in DNA: TGTGCCAGCAGCCGATTTACAGGGGGCATATCTGGGGCCAACGTCCTGACTTTC. As protein: CASSRFTGGISGANVLTF.

This clonotype was counted between two and nine times. The chain uses TRBV9 and TRBJ2-1; 9 nucleotides match TRBD1. The CDR3 consists of 13 residues. Trimming at V came to 7 bases and at J to 6 bases, leaving 5 bases not matched to a gene. The germline gives CDR1 SGDLS, CDR2 YYNGEE. The CDR3 DNA reads TGTGCCAGCGGGGACAGGGTTTCCAATGAGCAGTTCTTC. Amino acid sequence: CASGDRVSNEQFF.

The chain has TRBV3-1 and TRBJ1-5, with D unclear. The CDR3 is 14 amino acids. Germline V gene data show CDR1 as LGHDT and CDR2 as YNNKEL (reference sequence). V dropped 3 bases and J dropped 5 bases, with 11 bases sitting between them. For the CDR3, the DNA is TGTGCCAGCAGCCAGCCTGGGATTCATCAGCCCCAGCATTTT. This translates into CASSQPGIHQPQHF.

This chain joins TRBV7-8 and TRBJ1-5, with unresolved D. CDR3 length: 15 amino acids. The germline V gene has CDR1 SGHVS and CDR2 FQNEAQ. Trimming removed 5 bases at V and 3 bases at J, with 14 bases between. The CDR3 nucleotides read TGTGCCAGCAGCAGCGGAGTCGCTACCAATCAGCCCCAGCATTTT. Its protein is CASSSGVATNQPQHF.

This chain links TRBV30 with TRBJ1-4; the D is unclear. In germline, CDR1 is GTSNPN, CDR2 SVGIG (reference sequence). The CDR3 has 13 residues. V was trimmed by 5 bases and J by 6 bases, leaving 13 bases between them. The CDR3 nucleotides read TGTGCCTGGGCGCGTGGAGCGTATGAAAAACTGTTTTTT. This encodes CAWARGAYEKLFF.